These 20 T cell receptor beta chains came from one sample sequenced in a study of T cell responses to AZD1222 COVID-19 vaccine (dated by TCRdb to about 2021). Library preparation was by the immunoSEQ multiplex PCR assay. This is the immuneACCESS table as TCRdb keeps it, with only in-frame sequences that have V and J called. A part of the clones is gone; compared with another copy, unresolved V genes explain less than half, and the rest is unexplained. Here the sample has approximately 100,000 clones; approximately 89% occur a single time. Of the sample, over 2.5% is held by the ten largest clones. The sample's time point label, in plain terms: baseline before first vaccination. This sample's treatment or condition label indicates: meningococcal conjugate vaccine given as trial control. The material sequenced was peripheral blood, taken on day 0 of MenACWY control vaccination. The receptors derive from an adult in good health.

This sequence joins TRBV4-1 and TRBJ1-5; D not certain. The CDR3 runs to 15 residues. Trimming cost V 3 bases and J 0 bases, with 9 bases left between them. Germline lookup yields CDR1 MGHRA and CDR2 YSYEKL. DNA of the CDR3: TGCGCCAGCAGCCAGGACGGATATAGCAATCAGCCCCAGCATTTT. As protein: CASSQDGYSNQPQHF.

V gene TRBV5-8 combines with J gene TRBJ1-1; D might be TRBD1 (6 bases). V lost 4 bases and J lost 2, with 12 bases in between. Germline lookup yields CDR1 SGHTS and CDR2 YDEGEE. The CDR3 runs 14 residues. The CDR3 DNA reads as TGTGCCAGCAGCCTGGACAGAAAAAACACTGAAGCTTTCTTT. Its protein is CASSLDRKNTEAFF.

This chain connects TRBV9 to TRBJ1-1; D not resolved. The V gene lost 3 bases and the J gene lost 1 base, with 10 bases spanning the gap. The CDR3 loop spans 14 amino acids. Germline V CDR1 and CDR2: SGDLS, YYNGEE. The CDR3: CASSARPENTEAFF. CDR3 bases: TGTGCCAGCAGCGCGCGGCCGGAGAACACTGAAGCTTTCTTT.

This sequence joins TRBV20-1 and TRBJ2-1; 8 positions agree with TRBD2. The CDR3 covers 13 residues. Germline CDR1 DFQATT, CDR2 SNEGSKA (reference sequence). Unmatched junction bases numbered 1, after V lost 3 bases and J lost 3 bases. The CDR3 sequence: CSASSGVYNEQFF. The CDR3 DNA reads TGCAGTGCTAGTAGCGGGGTCTACAATGAGCAGTTCTTC.

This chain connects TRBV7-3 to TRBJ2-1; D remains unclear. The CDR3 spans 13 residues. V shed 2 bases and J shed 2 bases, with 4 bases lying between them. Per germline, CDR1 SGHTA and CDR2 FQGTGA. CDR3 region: CASSLDPYNEQFF. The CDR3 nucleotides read TGTGCCAGCAGCTTAGACCCCTACAATGAGCAGTTCTTC. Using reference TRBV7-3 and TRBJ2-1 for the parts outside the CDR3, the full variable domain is GAGVSQTPSNKVTEKGKYVELRCDPISGHTALYWYRQSLGQGPEFLIYFQGTGAADDSGLPNDRFFAVRPEGSVSTLKIQRTERGDSAVYLCASSLDPYNEQFFGPGTRLTVL.

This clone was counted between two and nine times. The DNA of the CDR3 is TGTGCCAGCAGTTTAAGGGGGCGGGGGGGTCAAGAGACCCAGTACTTC. Residues: CASSLRGRGGQETQYF. The V and J genes are TRBV27 and TRBJ2-5, with 9 bases lining up with TRBD2. The J segment lost 2 bases and the V segment lost 2 bases, leaving 6 bases of the junction unmatched. Germline V CDR1 and CDR2: MNHEY, SMNVEV (reference sequence). This CDR3 region has 16 residues.

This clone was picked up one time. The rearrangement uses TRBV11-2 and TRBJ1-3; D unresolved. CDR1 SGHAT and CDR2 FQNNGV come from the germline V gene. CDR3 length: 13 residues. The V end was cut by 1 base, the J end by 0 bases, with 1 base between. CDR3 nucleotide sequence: TGTGCCAGCAGCTTAGCCTCTGGAAACACCATATATTTT. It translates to CASSLASGNTIYF.

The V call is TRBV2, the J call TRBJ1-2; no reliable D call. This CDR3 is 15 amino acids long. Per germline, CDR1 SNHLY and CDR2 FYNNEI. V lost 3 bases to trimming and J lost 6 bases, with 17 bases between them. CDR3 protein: CASSELGGVWDGYTF. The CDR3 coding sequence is TGTGCCAGCAGTGAGCTAGGCGGGGTTTGGGATGGCTACACCTTC.

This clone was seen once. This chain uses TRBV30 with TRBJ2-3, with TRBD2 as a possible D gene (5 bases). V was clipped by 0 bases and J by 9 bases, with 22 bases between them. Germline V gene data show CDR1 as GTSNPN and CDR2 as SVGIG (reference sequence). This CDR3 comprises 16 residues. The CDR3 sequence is CAWSVSGVGGRGTQYF. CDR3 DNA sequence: TGTGCCTGGAGTGTTTCGGGCGTGGGCGGAAGAGGGACGCAGTATTTT.

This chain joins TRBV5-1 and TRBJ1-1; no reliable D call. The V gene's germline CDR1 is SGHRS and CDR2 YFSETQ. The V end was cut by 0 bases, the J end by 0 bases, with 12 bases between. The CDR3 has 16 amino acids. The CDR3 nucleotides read TGCGCCAGCAGCTTGGGGGGAGACGGACTGAACACTGAAGCTTTCTTT. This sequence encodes CASSLGGDGLNTEAFF.

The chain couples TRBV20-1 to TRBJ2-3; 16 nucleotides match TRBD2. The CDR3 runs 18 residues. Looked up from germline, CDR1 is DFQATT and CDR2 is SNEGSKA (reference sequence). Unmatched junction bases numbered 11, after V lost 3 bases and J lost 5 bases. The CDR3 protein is CSASGPGLAGGRVDTQYF. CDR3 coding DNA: TGCAGTGCTAGTGGGCCGGGACTAGCGGGGGGGCGCGTAGATACGCAGTATTTT.

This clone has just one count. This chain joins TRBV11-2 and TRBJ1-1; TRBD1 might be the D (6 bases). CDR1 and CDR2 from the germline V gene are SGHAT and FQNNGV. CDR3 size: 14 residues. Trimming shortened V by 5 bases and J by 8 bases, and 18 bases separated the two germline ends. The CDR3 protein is CASSRTGSSREAFF. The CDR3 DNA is TGTGCCAGCAGCAGAACAGGGTCGTCGCGGGAAGCTTTCTTT.

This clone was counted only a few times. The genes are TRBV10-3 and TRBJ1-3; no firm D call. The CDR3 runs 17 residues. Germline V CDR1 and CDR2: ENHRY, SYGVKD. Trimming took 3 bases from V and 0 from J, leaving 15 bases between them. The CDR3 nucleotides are TGTGCCATCAGTGACTTAAGTGACCGGAGCTCTGGAAACACCATATATTTT. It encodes CAISDLSDRSSGNTIYF.

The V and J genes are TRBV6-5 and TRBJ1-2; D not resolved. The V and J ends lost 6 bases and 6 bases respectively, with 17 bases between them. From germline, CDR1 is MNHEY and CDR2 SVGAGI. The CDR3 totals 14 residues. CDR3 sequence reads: CASSDVGSLNGYTF. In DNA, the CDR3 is TGTGCCAGCAGCGACGTGGGCAGCCTAAATGGCTACACCTTC.

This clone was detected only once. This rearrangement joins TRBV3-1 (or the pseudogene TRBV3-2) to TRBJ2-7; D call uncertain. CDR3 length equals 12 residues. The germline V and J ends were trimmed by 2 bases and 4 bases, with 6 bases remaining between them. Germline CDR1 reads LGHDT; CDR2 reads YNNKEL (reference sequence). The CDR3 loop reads CASSQIRYEQYF. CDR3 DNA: TGTGCCAGCAGCCAAATCCGGTACGAGCAGTACTTC.

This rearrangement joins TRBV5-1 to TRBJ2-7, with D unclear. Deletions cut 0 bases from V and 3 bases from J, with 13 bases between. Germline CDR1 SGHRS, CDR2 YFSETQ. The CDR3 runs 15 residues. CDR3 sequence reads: CASSLARASYYEQYF. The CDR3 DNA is TGCGCCAGCAGCTTGGCAAGGGCCTCCTACTACGAGCAGTACTTC.

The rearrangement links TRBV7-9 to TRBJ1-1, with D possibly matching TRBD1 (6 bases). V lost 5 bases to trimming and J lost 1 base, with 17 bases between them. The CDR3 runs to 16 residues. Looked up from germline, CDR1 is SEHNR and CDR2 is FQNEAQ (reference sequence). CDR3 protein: CASSEGGHRENTEAFF. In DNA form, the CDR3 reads TGTGCCAGCAGCGAGGGGGGTCACAGGGAGAACACTGAAGCTTTCTTT. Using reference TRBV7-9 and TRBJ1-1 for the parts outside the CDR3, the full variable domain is DTGVSQNPRHKITKRGQNVTFRCDPISEHNRLYWYRQTLGQGPEFLTYFQNEAQLEKSRLLSDRFSAERPKGSFSTLEIQRTEQGDSAMYLCASSEGGHRENTEAFFGQGTRLTVV.

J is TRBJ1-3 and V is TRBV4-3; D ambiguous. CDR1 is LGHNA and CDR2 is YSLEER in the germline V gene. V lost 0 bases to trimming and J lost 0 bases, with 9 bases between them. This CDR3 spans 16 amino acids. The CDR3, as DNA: TGCGCCAGCAGCCAAGATCTCAGGCACTCTGGAAACACCATATATTTT. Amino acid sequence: CASSQDLRHSGNTIYF.

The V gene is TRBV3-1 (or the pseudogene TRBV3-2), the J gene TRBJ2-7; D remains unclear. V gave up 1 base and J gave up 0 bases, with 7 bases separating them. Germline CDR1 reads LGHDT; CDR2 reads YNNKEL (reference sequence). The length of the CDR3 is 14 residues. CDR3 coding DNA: TGTGCCAGCAGCCAAGGTAGGGCCTCCTACGAGCAGTACTTC. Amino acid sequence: CASSQGRASYEQYF.

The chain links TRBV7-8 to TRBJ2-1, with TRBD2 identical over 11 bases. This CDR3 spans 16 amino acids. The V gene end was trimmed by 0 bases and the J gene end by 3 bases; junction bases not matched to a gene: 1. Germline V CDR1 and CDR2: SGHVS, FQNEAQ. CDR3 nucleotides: TGTGCCAGCAGCTTAGCGCTAGCGGGGGGCTACAATGAGCAGTTCTTC. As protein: CASSLALAGGYNEQFF. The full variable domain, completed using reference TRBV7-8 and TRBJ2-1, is GAGVSQSPRYKVAKRGQDVALRCDPISGHVSLFWYQQALGQGPEFLTYFQNEAQLDKSGLPSDRFFAERPEGSVSTLKIQRTQQEDSAVYLCASSLALAGGYNEQFFGPGTRLTVL.